This TCR beta chain was found in a study of identical twins. Whole-study findings and limits: Monozygotic twin pairs showed more out-of-frame TCR alpha sharing than models estimated. Within twin pairs, the out-of-frame alpha sequences they shared showed excess low generation probability.

This clonotype was counted between two and nine times. Its antigen is undetermined. Germline lookup yields CDR1 SEHNR and CDR2 FQNEAQ (reference sequence). Trimming left V 5 bases short and J 3 bases short, with 14 bases between. The CDR3 extends over 15 amino acids. Each CDR3 protein is one row after TCRdb ran MiXCR on the 5' RACE reads. The data contain 400,000 to 500,000 distinct CDR3 sequences, around 18% of them singletons. Material: naive T cells sorted from blood. This TCR was sampled from a man aged 45-65 years in good health. J is TRBJ1-5 and V is TRBV7-9; D is perhaps TRBD1 (5 bases). In DNA, the CDR3 is TGTGCCAGCAGCATGGGGGGATCTGACAATCAGCCCCAGCATTTT. Its protein is CASSMGGSDNQPQHF.